The following is a T cell receptor beta chain sequence with its context. Its antigen remains undetermined. There are no base qualities to consult, and no much larger clone falls within one base. This sample stems from a study of blood T cell repertoires in COVID-19 (dated by TCRdb to about 2020). For the wider study: Samples covering the acute and convalescent phases of COVID-19 were provided by collaborators in the United States, Italy and Spain. The prospective study material was composed of cDNA or gDNA derived from T cells, B-cell-depleted T cells, or PBMCs. The sample metadata nearly always contained a de-identified subject ID, COVID-19 status, age in years and sex. Where available, HLA class I and class II types were taken from metadata supplied by the sample provider and were not determined by assay-based typing. The repertoires were released in a freely available public database meant as a resource for research on the immune response to SARS-CoV-2. Samples came from the ongoing ImmuneRACE study (first 160 participants) plus 1,254 subjects from 6 global collaborators. Subjects who had been exposed to COVID-19, were actively infected with it, or had recovered from it provided the deeply sampled blood TCRbeta repertoires that made up the dataset.

Summary of the overall study and its limitations: The amount of clinical and demographic metadata varied by source and participant and was provided uncurated.

TCRbeta CDR3 regions were amplified from genomic DNA by means of the immunoSEQ Assay, a bias-controlled multiplex PCR. In the authors' own workflow: Nucleated cell counts per sample were estimated from amplification of reference gene primers within the assay. Sequence reads were collapsed and filtered to measure the absolute abundance of every unique TCRbeta CDR3 rearrangement. For each sample, productive Simpson clonality was calculated as the square root of Simpson's diversity index over productive rearrangements. This immuneACCESS table, as held by TCRdb, lists in-frame sequences with V and J called but not all clones. Of the missing ones, under half trace to an unresolved V gene in checked studies; the others have no known cause. Clone size and the V and J calls come from that table; the DNA yielded D and trimming. Counted in this sample were approximately 100,000 clones; roughly 85% of them appeared once. The ten largest clones add up to roughly 3% of the sample.

Participants in the prospective study were aged about 18 to 95 years, lived in more than 20 United States geographic areas, and enrolled through a virtual design. In the prospective study, participants were assigned to cohorts based on the clinical history participants reported in a screening survey and a study questionnaire. ImmuneRACE Cohort 3 recovered participants were defined by two consecutive negative NP/OP PCR tests, healthcare professional clearance, or symptom resolution. In the prospective study, whole blood, serum and a nasopharyngeal or oropharyngeal swab were collected from each participant by mobile phlebotomists. Additional blood draws and questionnaires over an approximately two-month period could optionally be provided by prospective study participants. Before DNA extraction, prospective study blood samples were shipped either frozen or at room temperature. The CDR3 spans 14 residues, from the cysteine through the phenylalanine. Kept here is only the CDR3 DNA, which spans 42 bases and is read in frame from base 1. The germline V gene (reference sequence) sets CDR1 to GTSNPN and CDR2 to SVGIG. V ends up 4 bases short and J 5 bases short, with an unmatched junction base count of 7.

This TCR was sampled from a woman aged 50 to 65 who had recovered from COVID-19. The V and J genes are TRBV30 and TRBJ1-4; 7 bases in the junction line up with TRBD1. Sequenced input: PBMCs or T cells enriched from blood (not recorded which). DNA sequence: TGTGCCTGGACCCAGGGGGGAGGAAATGAAAAACTGTTTTTT. Its product reads: CAWTQGGGNEKLFF. Reference TRBV30 and TRBJ1-4 proteins supply the regions before and after the CDR3; the full variable domain is: SQTIHQWPATLVQPVGSPLSLECTVEGTSNPNLYWYRQAAGRGLQLLFYSVGIGQISSEVPQNLSASRPQDRQFILSSKKLLLSDSGFYLCAWTQGGGNEKLFFGSGTQLSVL.